These 14 T cell receptor beta chains were all obtained from the same sample, sequenced in a study of T cell clonality in common variable immunodeficiency (dated by TCRdb to about 2015). Results the study describes overall, beyond this receptor: CVID TCRbeta sequences reportedly showed fewer deletions and N-nucleotide insertions and lacked highly modified clones with 13 or more V deletions.

The antigens these receptors bind are not known. Receptor amplification or capture employed the immunoSEQ multiplex PCR assay. The table comes from immuneACCESS by way of TCRdb, which keeps in-frame sequences with V and J called. Part of the clones is missing from these tables; in studies checked, under half for an unresolved V gene and the rest for unknown reasons. This sample shows about 16,000 clones, and none of them turns up only once. The ten largest clonotypes hold roughly an eighth of the sample. The source material was peripheral blood mononuclear cells. All receptors come from a human donor with common variable immunodeficiency.

This clone was seen only a few times. The read ends 3 residues before the CDR3 terminus; that terminus is restored from the germline J gene. J is TRBJ2-1 and V is TRBV7-6; TRBD1 agrees at 9 bases. With 3 bases clipped from V and 4 bases from J, the junction kept 10 bases outside the gene matches. The CDR3 is 17 residues long. CDR1 SGHVS and CDR2 FNYEAQ come from the germline V gene. The CDR3 reads CASSLMIRTGAYNEQFF. CDR3 DNA (partial): TGTGCCAGCAGCTTGATGATAAGGACAGGGGCTTACAATGAG.

A note on this clone: Read coverage stops 3 residues before the CDR3 terminus; the germline J gene supplies the remainder. The chain couples TRBV7-2 to TRBJ1-2; 8 positions agree with TRBD1. In germline, CDR1 is SGHTA, CDR2 FQGNSA. This CDR3 has 15 amino acids. Unmatched junction bases numbered 9, after V lost 5 bases and J lost 4 bases. CDR3 region: CASSPRTGNSYGYTF. The part of the CDR3 DNA that was read is TGTGCCAGCAGCCCCAGGACAGGGAACAGCTATGGC.

This clone was observed a handful of times. From the germline J gene comes the end of the CDR3, since the read stops 3 residues before it. The rearrangement uses TRBV19 and TRBJ2-5; 7 nucleotides align to TRBD1. This CDR3 is built from 15 residues. The J segment lost 5 bases and the V segment lost 3 bases, leaving 9 bases of the junction unmatched. Germline CDR1 reads LNHDA; CDR2 reads SQIVND (reference sequence). CDR3 residues: CASSMAAQGVETQYF. The sequenced part of the CDR3 DNA is TGTGCCAGTAGTATGGCCGCTCAGGGGGTGGAGACC.

This clone was seen ten or more times. The read falls 3 residues short of the CDR3 end, and the missing part is taken from the germline J gene. The gene calls are TRBV5-4 and TRBJ2-3; D remains ambiguous. This CDR3 spans 12 amino acids. Germline V lookup: CDR1 SGHNT, CDR2 YYREEE (reference sequence). The germline V and J ends were trimmed by 1 base and 8 bases, with 8 bases remaining between them. CDR3 sequence reads: CASSLWSGTQYF. The sequenced CDR3 bases are TGTGCCAGCAGCTTGTGGTCCGGTACG.

A few counts support this clone. From the germline J gene comes the end of the CDR3, since the read stops 3 residues before it. The rearrangement joins TRBV6-2 or TRBV6-3 to TRBJ1-1, with D possibly being TRBD1 (5 bases). Germline values: CDR1 MNHEY, CDR2 SVGEGT. Trimming took off 7 bases at V and 1 base at J, with 10 bases between the two ends. The CDR3 runs 13 residues. CDR3 residues: CASTRRGNTEAFF. CDR3 DNA, as far as it was read: TGTGCCAGCACCAGAAGGGGGAACACTGAA.

As for this clone: The CDR3 end falls 3 residues outside the read, so it is completed with the germline J gene. The chain uses TRBV18 and TRBJ1-3, with D tentatively TRBD1 (6 bases). Germline V gene sequence: CDR1 KGHSH, CDR2 LQKENI. V was shortened by 4 bases and J by 0 bases, with 13 bases between the two germline ends. The CDR3 consists of 16 residues. The CDR3 reads CASSQPTGSSGNTIYF. The CDR3 bases that were read are TGTGCCAGCTCACAACCGACAGGAAGCTCTGGAAACACC.

This clone has a handful of counts. Coverage ceases 3 residues before the CDR3 finishes, and the germline J gene fills in the end. The chain joins TRBV6-2 or TRBV6-3 to TRBJ2-1, with TRBD1 identical over 9 bases. Germline V CDR1 and CDR2: MNHEY, SVGEGT. The CDR3 extends over 16 amino acids. V was pared by 3 bases and J by 3 bases, with 6 bases of the junction left unmatched. CDR3 region: CASSYPRQGDYNEQFF. CDR3 DNA, as far as it was read: TGTGCCAGCAGTTATCCCCGACAGGGGGACTACAATGAG.

CDR3 DNA, as far as it was read: TGTGCCAGTAGTTTCGGGGTGTCGGCCTACGAG. Residues: CASSFGVSAYE. The complete CDR3 sequence is CASSFGVSAYEQYF. This sequence joins TRBV19 and TRBJ2-7; tentative D call: TRBD2 (5 bases). The sequenced fragment ends 3 residues before the CDR3 boundary, so the rest is inferred from the germline J gene. V lost 5 bases to trimming and J lost 2 bases, with 13 bases between them. Germline-derived CDR1 and CDR2 are LNHDA and SQIVND (reference sequence). This CDR3 spans 14 amino acids.

This chain's CDR3 is CAITQGYTGELFF. Partial CDR3 DNA: TGTGCCATAACACAGGGGTACACCGGGGAG. The V gene is TRBV7-7, the J gene TRBJ2-2; 7 bases align to TRBD1. The DNA ends 3 residues before the CDR3 does, and the rest of the CDR3 is filled in from the germline J gene. The CDR3 contains 13 residues. After removal of 10 bases from V and 3 bases from J, the junction contained 5 bases not matched to a gene. CDR1 and CDR2 (germline): SSHAT, FNYEAQ (reference sequence).

This clone was seen more than once but under ten times. From the germline J gene comes the end of the CDR3, since the read stops 3 residues before it. This chain connects TRBV19 to TRBJ1-5; unclear D gene. V was clipped by 2 bases and J by 0 bases, with 5 bases between them. The CDR3 has 14 residues. Germline assignment: CDR1 LNHDA and CDR2 SQIVND (reference sequence). The DNA read from the CDR3 is TGTGCCAGTAGTATACTTCGTAGCAATCAGCCC. This gives the protein CASSILRSNQP. The complete CDR3 reads CASSILRSNQPQHF.

This clone showed up just a few times. The CDR3 spells CASSRGTGSLGQPQHF. The covered CDR3 bases are TGTGCCAGTAGTAGAGGGACAGGGAGCCTGGGGCAGCCC. This rearrangement joins TRBV19 to TRBJ1-5; 9 bases agree with TRBD1. The read halts 3 residues ahead of the CDR3 end, with the missing end drawn from the germline J gene. The CDR3 extends over 16 amino acids. V dropped 4 bases and J dropped 7; count of bases not matched to a gene: 11. Germline V gene lookup returns CDR1 LNHDA and CDR2 SQIVND (reference sequence).

In this sample, this clone turned up a few times. The CDR3 goes on 3 residues after the read ends, and that part is filled in from the germline J gene. V and J are TRBV6-2 or TRBV6-3 and TRBJ2-1; D not certain. Germline loops: CDR1 MNHEY, CDR2 SVGEGT. CDR3 length: 14 amino acids. V lost 5 bases to trimming and J lost 4 bases, with 12 bases between them. The sequenced CDR3 bases are TGTGCCAGCAGTCGTTACAGTGAGTACAATGAG. Translating gives CASSRYSEYNE. In full, the CDR3 reads CASSRYSEYNEQFF.

With respect to this clone: The observed sequence ends 3 residues before the CDR3 terminus, with the missing tail filled in from the germline J gene. The V gene is TRBV2, the J gene TRBJ1-2; no definite D call. The CDR3 is made up of 14 amino acids. Germline CDR1 reads SNHLY; CDR2 reads FYNNEI. V was shortened by 4 bases and J by 2 bases, with 11 bases between the two germline ends. This CDR3 is CASSANSPNYGYTF. CDR3 DNA (partial): TGTGCCAGCAGTGCGAACTCTCCCAACTATGGC.

This clone showed up just a few times. The CDR3 here is CASSKDRTGVYEQYF. The covered CDR3 bases are TGTGCCAGCAGCAAAGATCGGACAGGAGTCTACGAG. The J gene is TRBJ2-7, the V gene TRBV7-2, with 7 bases identical to TRBD1. The missing CDR3 end, 3 residues past where the read stops, is filled in from the germline J gene. The V gene end was trimmed by 5 bases and the J gene end by 3 bases; junction bases not matched to a gene: 10. The CDR3 is 15 residues long. Looked up from germline, CDR1 is SGHTA and CDR2 is FQGNSA. Full variable domain (rest looked up from reference TRBV7-2 and TRBJ2-7): GAGVSQSPSNKVTEKGKDVELRCDPISGHTALYWYRQSLGQGLEFLIYFQGNSAPDKSGLPSDRFSAERTGGSVSTLTIQRTQQEDSAVYLCASSKDRTGVYEQYFGPGTRLTVT.